The clone carrying this T cell receptor (beta chain) occurred many times. The V end lost 3 bases, the J end lost 7 bases, and 13 bases lay between the germline ends. The CDR3 has 13 amino acids. Looked up from germline, CDR1 is SQVTM and CDR2 is ANQGSEA. These data are taken from a study of human T cells and chemical hapten exposure. Study as a whole: Small differences in pooled library volume mainly drove the variation in TCR yields per sample.

Time point meaning: healthy volunteer bleed at 2 weeks. Researchers extracted total RNA from unfractionated whole blood. One entry per CDR3 protein results from TCRdb running MiXCR on the RACE reads. The sample lists tens of thousands of distinct CDR3 sequences, 7.4% occurring once. The chain employs TRBV29-1 and TRBJ2-1; tentative D call: TRBD1 (6 bases). The specimen sequenced was whole blood. The TCR comes from a human donor in good health. Some clones in this sample may be carry-over from other donors' samples. This CDR3 is CSVEGADWNEQFF. The CDR3 DNA reads as TGCAGCGTTGAGGGGGCGGATTGGAATGAGCAGTTCTTC.